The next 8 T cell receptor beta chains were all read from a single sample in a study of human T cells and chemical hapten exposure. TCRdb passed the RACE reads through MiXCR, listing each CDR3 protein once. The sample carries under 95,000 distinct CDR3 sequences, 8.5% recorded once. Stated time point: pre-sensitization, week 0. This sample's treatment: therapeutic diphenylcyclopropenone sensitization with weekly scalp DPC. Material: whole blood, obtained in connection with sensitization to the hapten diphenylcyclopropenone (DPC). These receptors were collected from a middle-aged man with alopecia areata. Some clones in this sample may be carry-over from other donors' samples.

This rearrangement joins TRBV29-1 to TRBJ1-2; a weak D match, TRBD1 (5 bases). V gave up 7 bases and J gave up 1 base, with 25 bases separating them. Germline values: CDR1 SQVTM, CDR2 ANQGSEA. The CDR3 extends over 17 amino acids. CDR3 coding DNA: TGCAGCGATGGGGTCCCCGGGACGGCCAGCTTTAACTATGGCTACACCTTC. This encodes CSDGVPGTASFNYGYTF.

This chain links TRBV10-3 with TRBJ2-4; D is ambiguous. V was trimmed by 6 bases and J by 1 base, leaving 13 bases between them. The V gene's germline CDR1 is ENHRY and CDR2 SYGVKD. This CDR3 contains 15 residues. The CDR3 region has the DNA TGTGCCATCAGCGGCGGTTTCGACGCCAAAAACATTCAGTACTTC. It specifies CAISGGFDAKNIQYF.

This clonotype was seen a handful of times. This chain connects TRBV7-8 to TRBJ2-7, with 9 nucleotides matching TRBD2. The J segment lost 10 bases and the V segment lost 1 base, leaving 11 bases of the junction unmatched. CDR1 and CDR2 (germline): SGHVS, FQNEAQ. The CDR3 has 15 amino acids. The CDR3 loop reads CASSLDRSSGNLQYV. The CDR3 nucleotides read TGTGCCAGCAGCTTAGATCGTTCTAGCGGGAACCTACAGTACGTC.

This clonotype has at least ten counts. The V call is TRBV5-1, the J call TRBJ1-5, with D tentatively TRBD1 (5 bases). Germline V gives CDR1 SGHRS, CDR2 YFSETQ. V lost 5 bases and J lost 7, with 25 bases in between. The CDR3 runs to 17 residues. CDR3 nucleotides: TGCGCCAGCAGGGTTGGGGCGTCCGAGATCGGAGGCCAGCCCCAGCATTTT. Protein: CASRVGASEIGGQPQHF. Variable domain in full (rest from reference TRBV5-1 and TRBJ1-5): KAGVTQTPRYLIKTRGQQVTLSCSPISGHRSVSWYQQTPGQGLQFLFEYFSETQRNKGNFPGRFSGRQFSNSRSEMNVSTLELGDSALYLCASRVGASEIGGQPQHFGDGTRLSIL.

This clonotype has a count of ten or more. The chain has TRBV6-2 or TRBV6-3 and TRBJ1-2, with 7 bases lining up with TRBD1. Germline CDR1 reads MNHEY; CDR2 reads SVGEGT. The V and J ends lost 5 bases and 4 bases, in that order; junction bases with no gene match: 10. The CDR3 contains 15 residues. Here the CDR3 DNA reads TGTGCCAGCAGTCCCGGACAGGTTGAGGGCTATGGCTACACCTTC. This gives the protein CASSPGQVEGYGYTF.

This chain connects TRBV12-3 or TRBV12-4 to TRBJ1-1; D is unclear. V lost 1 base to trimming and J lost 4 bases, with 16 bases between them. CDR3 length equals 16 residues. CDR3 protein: CASSLVGLRTSTEAFF. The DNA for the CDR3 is TGTGCCAGCAGTTTAGTAGGACTGAGGACGAGCACTGAAGCTTTCTTT.

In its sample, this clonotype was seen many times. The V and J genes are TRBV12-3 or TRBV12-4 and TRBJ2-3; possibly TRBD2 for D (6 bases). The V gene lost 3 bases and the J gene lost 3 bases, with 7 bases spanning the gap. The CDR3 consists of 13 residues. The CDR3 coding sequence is TGTGCCAGCAGTTTCGGGGGTACAGATACGCAGTATTTT. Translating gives CASSFGGTDTQYF.

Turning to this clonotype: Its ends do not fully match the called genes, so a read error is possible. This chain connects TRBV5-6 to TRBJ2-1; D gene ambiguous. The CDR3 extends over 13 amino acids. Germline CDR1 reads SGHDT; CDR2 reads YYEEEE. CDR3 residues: CANSLGPLNEQFF. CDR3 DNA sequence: TGTGCCAACAGCTTAGGACCTTTAAATGAGCAGTTCTTC. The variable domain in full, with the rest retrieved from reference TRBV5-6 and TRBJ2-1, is DAGVTQSPTHLIKTRGQQVTLRCSPKSGHDTVSWYQQALGQGPQFIFQYYEEEERQRGNFPDRFSGHQFPNYSSELNVNALLLGDSALYLCANSLGPLNEQFFGPGTRLTVL.